This T cell receptor beta chain was retrieved from a study of cytomegalovirus exposure and HLA in healthy donors. This CDR3 has 16 amino acids. V shed 2 bases, J shed 10 bases, and the junction held 10 bases outside the gene matches. Per the germline V gene, CDR1 is MDHEN and CDR2 is SYDVKM. The PCR contained 60 Vbeta and 13 Jbeta primers. TCRdb keeps only in-frame clones here, not all; method: immunoSEQ multiplex PCR. The sample shows approximately 89,000 clones, around 74% of them seen only once. The sample comprised PBMCs. This TCR came from a man aged 25 to 40 in good health and CMV-seropositive. The rearrangement uses TRBV28 and TRBJ1-6; 8 bases map to TRBD1. Written as DNA, the CDR3 is TGTGCCAGCAGTTTAGCCGGGACAGGTGACGGATCACCCCTCCACTTT. It yields the protein CASSLAGTGDGSPLHF.